One and the same sample provided the 11 T cell receptor beta chains below, sequenced in a study of a mutant IDH1 vaccine in newly diagnosed glioma. TCRdb's copy holds only in-frame clones and misses some; the assay was immunoSEQ multiplex PCR. This sample has about 98,000 clones, with 85% to 90% found just once. Time point: baseline, week 1 (first vaccination visit). As to treatment: pre-vaccination baseline after standard-of-care therapy. The input for sequencing was PBMCs, taken from a glioma patient treated with radiotherapy, temozolomide or both. The receptors here all came from a woman aged 45-65 years with glioma.

The sample holds one count of this clone. The genes are TRBV19 and TRBJ1-1, with TRBD1 matching 7 bases. Germline loops: CDR1 LNHDA, CDR2 SQIVND (reference sequence). The V and J ends lost 9 bases and 3 bases, in that order; junction bases with no gene match: 4. There are 12 residues in the CDR3. In nucleotides, the CDR3 is TGTGCCAGCAACGACAGGGACACTGAAGCTTTCTTT. As protein: CASNDRDTEAFF.

This clone was picked up a small number of times. V gene TRBV9 combines with J gene TRBJ1-1; a weak D match, TRBD1 (5 bases). The CDR3 spans 14 residues. V lost 0 bases and J 4 bases, leaving 10 bases between the germline ends. Per the germline V gene, CDR1 is SGDLS and CDR2 is YYNGEE. The CDR3 loop reads CASSVGQGPTEAFF. CDR3 coding DNA: TGTGCCAGCAGCGTAGGGCAGGGCCCCACTGAAGCTTTCTTT.

The chain carries TRBV6-6 and TRBJ2-5; 7 nucleotides agree with TRBD2. The J call is uncertain, as TRBJ2-7 better fits the DNA end. Germline V gene lookup returns CDR1 MNHNY and CDR2 SVGAGI (reference sequence). The CDR3 loop spans 14 amino acids. This chain's CDR3 is CASSPAQRGYEQYF. The CDR3 DNA reads as TGTGCCAGCAGTCCAGCTCAGCGGGGCTACGAGCAGTACTTC.

The rearrangement uses TRBV5-1 and TRBJ2-4; 8 bases agree with TRBD1. The CDR3 consists of 19 residues. Germline assignment: CDR1 SGHRS and CDR2 YFSETQ. Trimming took 0 bases from V and 0 from J; bases not matched to a gene: 11. DNA for the CDR3: TGCGCCAGCAGCTTGGGGACAGGGCAATTTACCCTAGCCAAAAACATTCAGTACTTC. Its translation: CASSLGTGQFTLAKNIQYF.

The chain couples TRBV19 to TRBJ2-5; D remains ambiguous. Germline V gene lookup returns CDR1 LNHDA and CDR2 SQIVND (reference sequence). This CDR3 is 8 amino acids long. Trimming removed 11 bases from V and 7 bases from J, with 5 bases in between. The CDR3 region has the DNA TGTGCCCCGGGGACCCAGTACTTC. It specifies CAPGTQYF.

The V gene is TRBV7-9, the J gene TRBJ1-4, with D perhaps matching TRBD1 (5 bases). V shed 5 bases and J shed 4 bases, with 14 bases lying between them. The CDR3 is 15 amino acids. Looked up from germline, CDR1 is SEHNR and CDR2 is FQNEAQ (reference sequence). The CDR3: CASSPRGGGNEKLFF. CDR3 DNA: TGTGCCAGCAGCCCACGCGGGGGTGGTAATGAAAAACTGTTTTTT.

The rearrangement joins TRBV29-1 to TRBJ2-1; 9 nucleotides match TRBD2. CDR3 length equals 16 residues. Germline V gives CDR1 SQVTM, CDR2 ANQGSEA. Losses at the gene ends were 8 bases for V and 7 bases for J; bases not matched to a gene: 18. DNA for the CDR3: TGCAGCCTCGAAGGGGTAGCGGGAGCAGCGGGGAATGAGCAGTTCTTC. This codes for CSLEGVAGAAGNEQFF.

The genes are TRBV7-6 and TRBJ2-3; 16 bases are a match to TRBD2. V shed 4 bases and J 12 bases; nucleotides not matched to a gene: 4. The CDR3 loop spans 14 amino acids. Germline V gene lookup returns CDR1 SGHVS and CDR2 FNYEAQ. The CDR3 region is CASSSGLAGGPQYF. CDR3 coding DNA: TGTGCCAGCAGCTCGGGACTAGCGGGAGGGCCCCAGTATTTT.

The V gene is TRBV29-1, the J gene TRBJ2-1, with 9 bases aligning to TRBD1. The length of the CDR3 is 13 residues. The ends lost 7 bases at V and 7 bases at J; junction bases unmatched: 8. Germline CDR1 SQVTM, CDR2 ANQGSEA. The CDR3 coding sequence is TGCAGCGCGCAAGCCGGGACAGGGAATGAGCAGTTCTTC. Amino acids: CSAQAGTGNEQFF.

The chain has TRBV9 and TRBJ2-1; TRBD1 matches 10 bases. The CDR3 extends over 16 amino acids. Germline-derived CDR1 and CDR2 are SGDLS and YYNGEE. Unmatched junction bases numbered 7, after V lost 3 bases and J lost 4 bases. CDR3 protein: CASSESGTGVYNEQFF. The CDR3 DNA is TGTGCCAGCAGCGAGAGCGGGACAGGGGTTTACAATGAGCAGTTCTTC.

This clone has more than one count but fewer than ten. The chain couples TRBV2 to TRBJ2-5, with a possible D match to TRBD1 (5 bases). This CDR3 is built from 16 residues. Trimming left V 6 bases short and J 2 bases short, with 19 bases between. Germline assignment: CDR1 SNHLY and CDR2 FYNNEI. Here the CDR3 reads CASREFRVTTQETQYF. The CDR3 coding sequence is TGTGCCAGCAGGGAGTTCAGGGTTACGACGCAAGAGACCCAGTACTTC.